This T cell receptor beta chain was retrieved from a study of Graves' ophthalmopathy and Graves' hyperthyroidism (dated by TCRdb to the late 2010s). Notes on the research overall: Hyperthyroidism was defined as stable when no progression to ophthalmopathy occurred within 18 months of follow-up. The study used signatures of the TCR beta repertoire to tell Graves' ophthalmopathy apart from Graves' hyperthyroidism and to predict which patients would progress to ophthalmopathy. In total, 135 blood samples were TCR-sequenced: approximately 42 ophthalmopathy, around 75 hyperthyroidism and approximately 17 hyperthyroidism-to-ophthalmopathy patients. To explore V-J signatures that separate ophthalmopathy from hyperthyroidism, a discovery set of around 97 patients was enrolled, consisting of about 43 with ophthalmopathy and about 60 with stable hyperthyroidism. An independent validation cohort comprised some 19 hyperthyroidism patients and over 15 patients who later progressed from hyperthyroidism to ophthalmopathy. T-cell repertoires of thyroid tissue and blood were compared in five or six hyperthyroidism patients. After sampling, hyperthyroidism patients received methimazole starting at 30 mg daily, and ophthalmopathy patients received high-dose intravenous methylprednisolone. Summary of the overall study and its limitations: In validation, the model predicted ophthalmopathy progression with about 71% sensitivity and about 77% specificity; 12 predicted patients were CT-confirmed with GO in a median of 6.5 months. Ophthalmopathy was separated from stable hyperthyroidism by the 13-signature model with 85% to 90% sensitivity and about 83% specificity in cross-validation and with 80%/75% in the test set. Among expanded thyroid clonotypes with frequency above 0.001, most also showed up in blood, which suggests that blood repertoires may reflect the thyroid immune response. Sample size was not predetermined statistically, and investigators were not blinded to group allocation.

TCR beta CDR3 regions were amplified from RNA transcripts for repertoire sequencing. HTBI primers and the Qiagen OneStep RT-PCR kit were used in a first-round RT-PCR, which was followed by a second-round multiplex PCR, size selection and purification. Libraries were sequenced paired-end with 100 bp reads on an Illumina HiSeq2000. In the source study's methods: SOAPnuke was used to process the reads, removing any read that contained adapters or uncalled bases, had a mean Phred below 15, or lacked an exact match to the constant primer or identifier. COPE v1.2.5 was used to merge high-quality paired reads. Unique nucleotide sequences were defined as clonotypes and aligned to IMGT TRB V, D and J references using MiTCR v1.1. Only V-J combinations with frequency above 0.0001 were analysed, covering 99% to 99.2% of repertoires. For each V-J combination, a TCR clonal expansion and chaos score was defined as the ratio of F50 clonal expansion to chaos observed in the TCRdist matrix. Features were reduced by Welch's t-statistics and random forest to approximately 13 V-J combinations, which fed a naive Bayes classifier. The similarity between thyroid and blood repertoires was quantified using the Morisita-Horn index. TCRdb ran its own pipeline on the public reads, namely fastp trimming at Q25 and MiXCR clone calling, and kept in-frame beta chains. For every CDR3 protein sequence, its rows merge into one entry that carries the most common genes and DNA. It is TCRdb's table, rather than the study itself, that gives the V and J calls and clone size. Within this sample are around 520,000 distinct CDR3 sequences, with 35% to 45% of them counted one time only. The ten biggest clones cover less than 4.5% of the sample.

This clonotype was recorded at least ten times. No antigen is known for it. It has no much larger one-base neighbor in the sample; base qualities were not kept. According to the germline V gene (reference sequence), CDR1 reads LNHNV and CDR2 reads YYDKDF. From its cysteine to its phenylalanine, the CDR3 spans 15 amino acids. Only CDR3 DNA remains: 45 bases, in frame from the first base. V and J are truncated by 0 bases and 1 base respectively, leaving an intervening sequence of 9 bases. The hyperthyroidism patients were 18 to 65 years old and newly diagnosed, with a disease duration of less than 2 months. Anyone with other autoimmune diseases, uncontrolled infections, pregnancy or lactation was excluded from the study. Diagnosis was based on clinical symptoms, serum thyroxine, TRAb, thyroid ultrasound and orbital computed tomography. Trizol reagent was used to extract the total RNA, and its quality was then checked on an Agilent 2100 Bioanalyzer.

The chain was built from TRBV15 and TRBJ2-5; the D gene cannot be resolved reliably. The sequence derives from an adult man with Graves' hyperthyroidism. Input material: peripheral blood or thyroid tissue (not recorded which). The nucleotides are TGTGCCACCAGCAGAGATTGGCAGATCCAAGAGACCCAGTACTTC. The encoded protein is CATSRDWQIQETQYF.